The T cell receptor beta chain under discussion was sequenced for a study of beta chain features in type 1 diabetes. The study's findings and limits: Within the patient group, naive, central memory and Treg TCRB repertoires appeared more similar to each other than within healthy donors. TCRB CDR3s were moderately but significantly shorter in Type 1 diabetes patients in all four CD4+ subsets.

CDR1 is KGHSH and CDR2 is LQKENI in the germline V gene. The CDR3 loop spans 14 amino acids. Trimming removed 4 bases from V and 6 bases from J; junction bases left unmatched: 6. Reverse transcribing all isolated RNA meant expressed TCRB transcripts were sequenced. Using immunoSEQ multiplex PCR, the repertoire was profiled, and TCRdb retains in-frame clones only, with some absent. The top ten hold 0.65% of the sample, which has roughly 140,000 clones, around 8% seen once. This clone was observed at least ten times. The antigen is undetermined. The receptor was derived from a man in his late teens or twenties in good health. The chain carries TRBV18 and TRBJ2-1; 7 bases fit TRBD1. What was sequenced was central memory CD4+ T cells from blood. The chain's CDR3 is CASSLQGQVNEQFF. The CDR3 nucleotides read TGTGCCAGCTCACTCCAAGGACAGGTCAATGAGCAGTTCTTC.